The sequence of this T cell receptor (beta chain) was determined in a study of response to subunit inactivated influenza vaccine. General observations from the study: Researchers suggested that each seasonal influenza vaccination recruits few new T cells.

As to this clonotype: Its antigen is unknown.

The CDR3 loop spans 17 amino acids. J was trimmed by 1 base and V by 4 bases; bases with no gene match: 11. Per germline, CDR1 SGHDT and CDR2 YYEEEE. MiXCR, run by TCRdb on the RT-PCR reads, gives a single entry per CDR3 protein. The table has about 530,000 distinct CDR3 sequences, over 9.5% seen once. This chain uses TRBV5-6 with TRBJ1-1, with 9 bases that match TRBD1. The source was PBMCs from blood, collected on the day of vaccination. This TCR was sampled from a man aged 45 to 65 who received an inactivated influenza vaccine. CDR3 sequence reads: CASSQWDRVRANTEAFF. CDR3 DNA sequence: TGTGCCAGCAGCCAGTGGGACAGGGTAAGAGCGAACACTGAAGCTTTCTTT.